The clone carrying this T cell receptor (beta chain) was seen more than once but under ten times. Additional DNA sequences in this sample encode the identical CDR3. The data were taken from a study of shared clonotypes between healthy human individuals. Sequencing used immunoSEQ multiplex PCR; TCRdb keeps in-frame clones, though not all of them. The table shows over a million clones, with 96% occurring only once. Trimming at V came to 3 bases and at J to 4 bases, leaving 4 bases not matched to a gene. CDR1 and CDR2 from the germline V gene are SGHNT and YYREEE (reference sequence). The CDR3 spans 14 residues.

The TCR was taken from a man aged 30 to 45 in good health. The material sequenced was naive CD4+ T cells sorted from blood. Subset here: CD45RA+ positively selected. This rearrangement joins TRBV5-4 to TRBJ2-7, with 10 bases fitting TRBD1. The CDR3 DNA reads as TGTGCCAGCAGCTCGGGACAGGGGAGGTACGAGCAGTACTTC. This encodes CASSSGQGRYEQYF.